The 27 T cell receptor beta chains below come from one sample, sequenced in a study of molecular identifiers for immune sequencing clone quantification. Via MiXCR, TCRdb re-called the PCR reads, giving one row per CDR3 protein. Of more than 35,000 distinct CDR3 sequences listed, approximately 19% are singletons. The sample comprised naive CD8+ T cells from blood, with Jurkat cell RNA spiked in. Documented subset: FACS-sorted CD8+CD4-CCR7+CD45RA+ naive T cells. The receptors were gathered from a human donor in good health. Some libraries in this study had Jurkat cell RNA spiked in.

Ten or more counts support this clonotype. The rearrangement uses TRBV27 and TRBJ2-4, with 9 bases lining up with TRBD1. Losses at the gene ends were 5 bases for V and 8 bases for J; bases not matched to a gene: 7. Germline-derived CDR1 and CDR2 are MNHEY and SMNVEV (reference sequence). CDR3 length equals 14 residues. CDR3 nucleotide sequence: TGTGCCAGCAGTACCGGACAGGGGAAGGACATTCAGTACTTC. Residues: CASSTGQGKDIQYF.

This chain links TRBV9 with TRBJ2-1; 11 bases line up with TRBD2. Looked up from germline, CDR1 is SGDLS and CDR2 is YYNGEE. After removal of 6 bases from V and 2 bases from J, the junction contained 7 bases not matched to a gene. CDR3 length: 16 amino acids. This CDR3 reads CASTRTSGLTYNEQFF. CDR3 sequence (DNA): TGTGCCAGCACCAGGACTAGCGGGCTAACCTACAATGAGCAGTTCTTC. Full variable domain (missing parts from reference TRBV9 and TRBJ2-1): DSGVTQTPKHLITATGQRVTLRCSPRSGDLSVYWYQQSLDQGLQFLIQYYNGEERAKGNILERFSAQQFPDLHSELNLSSLELGDSALYFCASTRTSGLTYNEQFFGPGTRLTVL.

A note on this clonotype: This may stem from a read error, because a much larger clone lies one nucleotide away. Because the CDR3 is missing its conserved closing phenylalanine or tryptophan, this is likely a read error. The chain combines TRBV30 with TRBJ2-7; TRBD1 might be the D (5 bases). V was trimmed by 2 bases and J by 3 bases, leaving 11 bases between them. The CDR3 totals 13 residues. Germline assignment: CDR1 GTSNPN and CDR2 SVGIG (reference sequence). CDR3 residues: CAWSTDRVYEQYS. The CDR3, as DNA: TGTGCCTGGAGTACCGACAGAGTCTACGAGCAGTACTCC.

The rearrangement links TRBV7-9 to TRBJ2-5; D call uncertain. Between the trimmed V and J ends, which lost 5 bases and 5 bases, there was a span of 15 bases. Germline CDR1 reads SEHNR; CDR2 reads FQNEAQ (reference sequence). CDR3 length equals 14 residues. The CDR3 protein is CASSDRSPRETQYF. CDR3 bases: TGTGCCAGCAGCGACCGGTCTCCTCGGGAGACCCAGTACTTC.

As to this clonotype: This clone may be a read error of a much larger clone one base away. Given the absence of the conserved phenylalanine or tryptophan at the CDR3 end, a read error is likely. The genes are TRBV12-3 or TRBV12-4 and TRBJ2-5; 12 nucleotides agree with TRBD1. Germline trimming cut 4 bases from V and 4 bases from J; bases unmatched to any gene: 4. The CDR3 contains 15 residues. CDR3 in DNA: TGTGCCAGCAGTTGGGACAGGGGGCAGGGAGAGACCCAGTACCTC. Translating it yields CASSWDRGQGETQYL.

This clonotype was counted at least ten times. The chain couples TRBV3-1 to TRBJ2-7, with D perhaps TRBD2 (5 bases). Trimming stripped 0 bases from V and 0 bases from J, with 15 bases between. CDR3 length: 17 amino acids. In germline, CDR1 is LGHDT, CDR2 YNNKEL (reference sequence). The CDR3 sequence is CASSQEAEARSSYEQYF. The CDR3 region has the DNA TGTGCCAGCAGCCAAGAAGCGGAAGCCCGAAGCTCCTACGAGCAGTACTTC.

The CDR3 spells CASSLFGGNTEAFF. The CDR3 DNA sequence: TGTGCCAGCAGTTTATTCGGGGGGAACACTGAAGCTTTCTTT. This sequence joins TRBV28 and TRBJ1-1, with a possible D match to TRBD1 (5 bases). CDR3 size: 14 residues. Trimming removed 1 base at V and 1 base at J, with 7 bases between. Germline V gene lookup returns CDR1 MDHEN and CDR2 SYDVKM.

This clonotype appeared many times. The V call is TRBV6-1, the J call TRBJ2-7; weak D call: TRBD1 (5 bases). V was clipped by 7 bases and J by 3 bases, with 13 bases between them. The germline gives CDR1 MNHNS, CDR2 SASEGT. This CDR3 has 13 amino acids. The CDR3 loop is CASTDRQIYEQYF. Written as DNA, the CDR3 is TGTGCCAGCACCGACAGACAAATCTACGAGCAGTACTTC.

Remarks on this clonotype: Its ends do not fully match the called genes, so a read error is possible. The gene calls are TRBV27 and TRBJ2-3; 8 bases fit TRBD2. Germline V gives CDR1 MNHEY, CDR2 SMNVEV (reference sequence). The CDR3 has 15 amino acids. CDR3 DNA sequence: TGTGCCAGCAGGACACGGGGGGGCACCCCAGATACGCGGTATTTT. Its translation is CASRTRGGTPDTRYF.

This clonotype was recorded many times. The chain joins TRBV6-5 to TRBJ1-4; no clear D gene. The ends were cut back, 3 bases at V and 4 bases at J, with 15 bases in the middle. The germline V gene has CDR1 MNHEY and CDR2 SVGAGI. The CDR3 has 16 residues. The DNA for the CDR3 is TGTGCCAGCAGTTATGACACCACGAAGCATAATGAAAAACTGTTTTTT. Amino acid sequence: CASSYDTTKHNEKLFF.

Notes on this clonotype: A much larger clonotype is one base distant, so this may be a read error. The genes are TRBV6-2 or TRBV6-3 and TRBJ1-5; perhaps TRBD1 as D (5 bases). Germline CDR1 MNHEY, CDR2 SVGEGT. The CDR3 has 17 amino acids. The CDR3 DNA reads as TGTGCCTGCAGTTACCCCTCACGTGGTGGCAGGGCTCAGCCCCAGCATTTT. This gives the protein CACSYPSRGGRAQPQHF.

As for this clonotype: The junction differs from germline at one of its ends, possibly a read error. V usage is TRBV4-3 and J usage is TRBJ2-3; the match to TRBD2 covers 7 bases. Germline CDR1 LGHNA, CDR2 YSLEER. This CDR3 is 17 amino acids long. CDR3 sequence: CAGSQGEGGVGTDTQYF. The CDR3 DNA is TGCGCCGGCAGCCAAGGAGAGGGAGGGGTAGGGACAGATACGCAGTATTTT.

With respect to this clonotype: This may be a read error: a much more frequent sequence differs by one nucleotide. The chain is built from TRBV29-1 and TRBJ2-2, with a tentative D call TRBD1 (6 bases). CDR1 and CDR2 from the germline V gene are SQVTM and ANQGSEA. The CDR3 sequence is 13 residues long. DNA of the CDR3: TGCAGCGTAGAGGACAGTTGGACCGGGGAGCTGCTTTTT. Translated, it gives CSVEDSWTGELLF.

In its sample, this clonotype ranks as medium-sized. The V and J genes are TRBV28 and TRBJ2-3; TRBD1 aligns across 8 bases. The CDR3 runs to 14 residues. The germline CDR1 and CDR2 sequences are MDHEN and SYDVKM. The junction had 7 bases not matched to a gene; V was cut back by 5 bases and J by 6 bases. The DNA for the CDR3 is TGTGCCAGCAGTCGGGACAGGCTGACGGATACGCAGTATTTT. Translation gives CASSRDRLTDTQYF.

This clonotype was recorded at least ten times. The V gene is TRBV12-3 or TRBV12-4, the J gene TRBJ2-7; 10 positions match TRBD2. The CDR3 extends over 14 amino acids. V was pared by 6 bases and J by 3 bases, with 5 bases of the junction left unmatched. CDR3 in amino acids: CASSSGLAIYEQYF. The CDR3, as DNA: TGTGCCAGCAGCTCGGGACTAGCGATCTACGAGCAGTACTTC.

The V gene is TRBV13, the J gene TRBJ2-7, with TRBD2 matching 13 bases. The CDR3 has 17 residues. CDR1 PRHDT and CDR2 FYEKMQ come from the germline V gene (reference sequence). Trimming removed 5 bases from V and 4 bases from J; junction bases left unmatched: 11. In DNA, the CDR3 is TGTGCCAGCAGCACCAGACTAGCGGGAGGCCTTCAATACGAGCAGTACTTC. Residues: CASSTRLAGGLQYEQYF.

This clonotype was counted at least ten times. The rearrangement links TRBV6-5 to TRBJ2-3, with 11 positions matching TRBD2. Germline-derived CDR1 and CDR2 are MNHEY and SVGAGI. With 8 bases clipped from V and 2 bases from J, the junction kept 18 bases outside the gene matches. There are 19 residues in the CDR3. CDR3 loop: CASAPSYTGLAGPTDTQYF. The CDR3 coding sequence is TGTGCCAGCGCACCTAGCTACACCGGACTAGCGGGTCCCACAGATACGCAGTATTTT.

This clonotype came up many times. The rearrangement uses TRBV29-1 and TRBJ1-1; possibly TRBD1 for D (5 bases). The CDR3 contains 13 residues. Germline V lookup: CDR1 SQVTM, CDR2 ANQGSEA. Trimming pared 4 bases from V and 11 bases from J, leaving 20 bases between. The chain's CDR3 is CSVGVGSRVGAFF. The DNA of the CDR3 is TGCAGCGTTGGCGTTGGGAGCAGGGTCGGGGCTTTCTTT.

At least ten counts were recorded for this clonotype. The chain employs TRBV6-5 and TRBJ2-6; 9 nucleotides line up with TRBD2. The CDR3 sequence is 19 residues long. The germline V gene has CDR1 MNHEY and CDR2 SVGAGI. V lost 3 bases and J lost 0; bases outside the gene matches: 9. The CDR3 region has the DNA TGTGCCAGCAGTTATAATGTAGCGGGGGCCTTCTCTGGGGCCAACGTCCTGACTTTC. Amino acid sequence: CASSYNVAGAFSGANVLTF.

At least ten counts were recorded for this clonotype. The chain recombines TRBV4-3 with TRBJ1-5; TRBD1 aligns across 7 bases. This CDR3 is built from 15 residues. Germline CDR1 is LGHNA and CDR2 is YSLEER. The V segment lost 0 bases and the J segment 6 bases; nucleotides outside the gene matches: 5. CDR3 sequence: CASSQDRQGGQPQHF. In nucleotides, the CDR3 is TGCGCCAGCAGCCAAGATCGACAGGGAGGTCAGCCCCAGCATTTT.

The sample holds many counts of this clonotype. The chain has TRBV6-1 and TRBJ2-7, with D unresolved. The CDR3 is made up of 13 amino acids. Per the germline V gene, CDR1 is MNHNS and CDR2 is SASEGT. With 1 base removed from V and 2 bases from J, the gap between germline ends came to 6 bases. CDR3 bases: TGTGCCAGCAGTGAAGGGACCGCCTACGAGCAGTACTTC. Amino acids: CASSEGTAYEQYF.

This clonotype appeared a single time. A much larger clone lies one base from this, so it may be a read error. J is TRBJ2-1 and V is TRBV15, with 7 positions matching TRBD2. V trimming: 0 bases; J trimming: 2 bases; junction bases outside the gene matches: 4. The CDR3 length is 16 residues. The germline V gene encodes CDR1 LNHNV and CDR2 YYDKDF (reference sequence). In DNA form, the CDR3 reads TGTGCCACCAGCAGAGATTTGGGACTAACCTACAATGAGCAGTTCTTC. It specifies CATSRDLGLTYNEQFF.

This clonotype was detected a few times. A much larger clone is a single base away; this may be a read error. Likely a read error: the CDR3 ends without its conserved phenylalanine or tryptophan. This sequence joins TRBV7-9 and TRBJ2-5; D unresolved. Trimming took off 5 bases at V and 7 bases at J, with 8 bases between the two ends. Germline values: CDR1 SEHNR, CDR2 FQNEAQ (reference sequence). CDR3 size: 11 residues. The CDR3: CASSPSRTQYL. CDR3 coding DNA: TGTGCCAGCAGCCCGTCTAGGACCCAGTACCTC.

On this clonotype itself: This may stem from a read error, because a much larger clone lies one nucleotide away. J is TRBJ1-5 and V is TRBV7-9; D might be TRBD1 (5 bases). The V end was cut by 5 bases, the J end by 2 bases, with 22 bases between. CDR1 SEHNR and CDR2 FQNEAQ come from the germline V gene (reference sequence). The CDR3 contains 18 residues. The CDR3 DNA sequence: TGTGCCAGCAGCCCAGGTTTCTGGGGGGTGGGAGGCAATCAGCCCCAGCATTTT. Its translation: CASSPGFWGVGGNQPQHF.

In regard to this clonotype: Given a much more abundant clone one base away, this may be a read error. This chain joins TRBV19 and TRBJ2-7; D is uncertain. The CDR3 is 14 amino acids. In germline, CDR1 is LNHDA, CDR2 SQIVND (reference sequence). The DNA for the CDR3 is TGTGCCAGTAGTACGGACGGTAGCTCCTACGAGCGGTACTTC. Protein sequence: CASSTDGSSYERYF.

This clonotype is labeled medium-sized. The rearrangement links TRBV29-1 to TRBJ2-5, with D uncertain. CDR1 is SQVTM, CDR2 ANQGSEA, per germline. CDR3 size: 15 residues. With 7 bases removed from V and 0 bases from J, the gap between germline ends came to 18 bases. Here the CDR3 reads CSAWAPDTNQETQYF. The DNA for the CDR3 is TGCAGCGCCTGGGCCCCAGACACTAACCAAGAGACCCAGTACTTC.

This clonotype was seen ten or more times. The chain links TRBV15 to TRBJ1-1, with D possibly matching TRBD1 (6 bases). Germline V gene sequence: CDR1 LNHNV, CDR2 YYDKDF (reference sequence). There are 17 residues in the CDR3. V was cut by 0 bases and J by 2 bases, with 16 bases left in between. The CDR3 DNA sequence: TGTGCCACCAGCAGAGACAGGGGTTCGGCATTCAACACTGAAGCTTTCTTT. Protein sequence: CATSRDRGSAFNTEAFF. Full variable domain (outside the CDR3, taken from reference TRBV15 and TRBJ1-1): DAMVIQNPRYQVTQFGKPVTLSCSQTLNHNVMYWYQQKSSQAPKLLFHYYDKDFNNEADTPDNFQSRRPNTSFCFLDIRSPGLGDTAMYLCATSRDRGSAFNTEAFFGQGTRLTVV.